Below are 18 T cell receptor beta chains sequenced from a single sample in a study of T cell responses to AZD1222 COVID-19 vaccine. Sequencing used immunoSEQ multiplex PCR; TCRdb keeps in-frame clones, though not all of them. Of under 150,000 clones in the sample, roughly 90% are singletons; the top ten hold 1.5% to 2%. The sequencing used peripheral blood, collected 28 days after the second AZD1222 dose. The source is an adult who received the AZD1222 COVID-19 vaccine.

The genes are TRBV9 and TRBJ1-4; 9 bases map to TRBD1. This CDR3 has 15 amino acids. Looked up from germline, CDR1 is SGDLS and CDR2 is YYNGEE. Unmatched junction bases numbered 4, after V lost 3 bases and J lost 4 bases. CDR3 amino acids: CASSARTGDNEKLFF. The CDR3, as DNA: TGTGCCAGCAGCGCACGGACAGGGGATAATGAAAAACTGTTTTTT.

This clone was counted between two and nine times. In DNA, the CDR3 is TGTGCCAGCAGATCTAATGTGGGGCACGAGGCTGAAGCTTTCTTT. It yields the protein CASRSNVGHEAEAFF. The chain joins TRBV7-9 to TRBJ1-1, with D maybe TRBD1 (5 bases). Germline CDR1 reads SEHNR; CDR2 reads FQNEAQ (reference sequence). V was cut by 6 bases and J by 6 bases, with 20 bases left in between. The CDR3 is 15 amino acids.

A few counts support this clone. Other DNA sequences in the same sample also yield this CDR3. V gene TRBV28 combines with J gene TRBJ1-1; D is uncertain. The CDR3 contains 11 residues. V was clipped by 11 bases and J by 0 bases, with 7 bases between them. Germline V lookup: CDR1 MDHEN, CDR2 SYDVKM. The CDR3 protein is CASKVNTEAFF. In DNA, the CDR3 is TGTGCCTCGAAAGTGAACACTGAAGCTTTCTTT.

The chain carries TRBV2 and TRBJ2-7; D is possibly TRBD1 (5 bases). Germline CDR1 and CDR2: SNHLY and FYNNEI. V was trimmed by 5 bases and J by 6 bases, leaving 17 bases between them. There are 14 residues in the CDR3. In DNA, the CDR3 is TGTGCCAGCAGTTCCTTCAGGGCGCCCCCCGAGCAGTACTTC. Translation gives CASSSFRAPPEQYF. The full variable domain, with the rest looked up from reference TRBV2 and TRBJ2-7, is EPEVTQTPSHQVTQMGQEVILRCVPISNHLYFYWYRQILGQKVEFLVSFYNNEISEKSEIFDDQFSVERPDGSNFTLKIRSTKLEDSAMYFCASSSFRAPPEQYFGPGTRLTVT.

The V and J genes are TRBV23-1 and TRBJ1-5; D ambiguous. TRBV23-1 counts as an open reading frame of uncertain function. V gave up 7 bases and J gave up 4 bases, with 5 bases separating them. The CDR3 length is 11 residues. CDR3 region: CASNLNQPQHF. CDR3 nucleotides: TGCGCCAGCAACCTTAATCAGCCCCAGCATTTT.

This clone is a singleton in its sample. CDR3 residues: CASSFGQGRSGYTF. The DNA of the CDR3 is TGTGCCAGCAGCTTCGGACAGGGGAGGAGTGGCTACACCTTC. J is TRBJ1-2 and V is TRBV7-9, with 9 bases lining up with TRBD1. The CDR3 spans 14 residues. V dropped 3 bases and J dropped 7; count of bases not matched to a gene: 6. From germline, CDR1 is SEHNR and CDR2 FQNEAQ (reference sequence).

This sequence joins TRBV5-4 and TRBJ2-5; D is uncertain. Germline values: CDR1 SGHNT, CDR2 YYREEE (reference sequence). V lost 7 bases, J lost 1 base, and 2 bases lay in between. CDR3 length: 10 residues. CDR3 coding DNA: TGTGCCAGCTTCCAAGAGACCCAGTACTTC. The encoded protein is CASFQETQYF.

The CDR3 reads CASSSRMNTEAFF. DNA for the CDR3: TGCGCCAGCAGCTCTCGTATGAACACTGAAGCTTTCTTT. The J gene is TRBJ1-1, the V gene TRBV5-1; D gene ambiguous. Germline lookup yields CDR1 SGHRS and CDR2 YFSETQ. Trimming removed 3 bases at V and 0 bases at J, with 6 bases between. This CDR3 is 13 amino acids long.

This sequence joins TRBV19 and TRBJ1-2; D remains unclear. The CDR3 sequence is 15 residues long. The germline V gene has CDR1 LNHDA and CDR2 SQIVND (reference sequence). Trimming shortened V by 0 bases and J by 5 bases, and 13 bases separated the two germline ends. CDR3 residues: CASSIDRTVHYGYTF. The CDR3 DNA reads as TGTGCCAGTAGTATAGATCGAACCGTTCATTATGGCTACACCTTC.

This clone was seen only a few times. V usage is TRBV6-5 and J usage is TRBJ1-2, with 7 bases matching TRBD1. CDR3 length: 14 residues. From germline, CDR1 is MNHEY and CDR2 SVGAGI. Trimming took 7 bases from V and 5 from J; bases not matched to a gene: 10. CDR3 loop: CASKNRGTWYGYTF. The CDR3 DNA follows: TGTGCCAGCAAAAACAGGGGTACTTGGTATGGCTACACCTTC.

J is TRBJ1-6 and V is TRBV6-5; weak D call: TRBD1 (6 bases). Looked up from germline, CDR1 is MNHEY and CDR2 is SVGAGI. The length of the CDR3 is 15 residues. Trimming took off 2 bases at V and 9 bases at J, with 14 bases between the two ends. CDR3 coding DNA: TGTGCCAGCAGTTACGGGTCAGGGGATAGTTCACCCCTCCACTTT. Its protein product is CASSYGSGDSSPLHF.

The chain has TRBV30 and TRBJ1-1; D gene ambiguous. The length of the CDR3 is 12 residues. Germline V CDR1 and CDR2: GTSNPN, SVGIG (reference sequence). V lost 2 bases and J 0 bases, leaving 4 bases between the germline ends. CDR3 nucleotides: TGTGCCTGGAGTTTTATGAACACTGAAGCTTTCTTT. This gives the protein CAWSFMNTEAFF.

This chain connects TRBV6-2 or TRBV6-3 to TRBJ2-4; the match to TRBD2 covers 8 bases. The ends lost 0 bases at V and 8 bases at J; junction bases unmatched: 12. CDR1 is MNHEY, CDR2 SVGEGT, per germline. This CDR3 is 17 amino acids long. The CDR3 bases are TGTGCCAGCAGTTACTCGACGGTCGGGGGGGGACGGGACATTCAGTACTTC. Translation: CASSYSTVGGGRDIQYF.

The gene calls are TRBV5-4 and TRBJ2-7; D might be TRBD1 or TRBD2, each matching 5 bases. V dropped 2 bases and J dropped 6 bases, with 18 bases sitting between them. Germline CDR1 and CDR2: SGHNT and YYREEE (reference sequence). The CDR3 spans 15 residues. The CDR3 DNA is TGTGCCAGCAGCTTACCGGGACGGGCCCCCTCCGAGCAGTACTTC. This codes for CASSLPGRAPSEQYF.

The chain has TRBV7-2 and TRBJ2-1; TRBD2 matches at 7 bases. The V gene's germline CDR1 is SGHTA and CDR2 FQGNSA. V lost 3 bases to trimming and J lost 3 bases; unmatched junction nucleotides: 2. CDR3 size: 14 residues. The CDR3 loop reads CASSFSGIYNEQFF. CDR3 nucleotide sequence: TGTGCCAGCAGCTTCAGCGGGATCTACAATGAGCAGTTCTTC.

The chain employs TRBV5-6 and TRBJ2-1, with 9 bases that match TRBD2. Looked up from germline, CDR1 is SGHDT and CDR2 is YYEEEE. The CDR3 spans 16 residues. Trimming cost V 2 bases and J 2 bases; bases outside gene matches: 5. CDR3 residues: CASSFSGSRAYNEQFF. In DNA form, the CDR3 reads TGTGCCAGCAGCTTTAGCGGGAGTAGGGCCTACAATGAGCAGTTCTTC.

This chain links TRBV13 with TRBJ2-1; 8 bases map to TRBD2. The length of the CDR3 is 17 residues. CDR1 PRHDT and CDR2 FYEKMQ come from the germline V gene (reference sequence). Trimming cost V 4 bases and J 4 bases; bases outside gene matches: 12. The CDR3 loop is CASSSPGVAGLYNEQFF. In DNA form, the CDR3 reads TGTGCCAGCAGCTCCCCTGGCGTAGCGGGGCTTTACAATGAGCAGTTCTTC.

J is TRBJ2-4 and V is TRBV27; D might be TRBD2 (7 bases). The CDR3 runs 13 residues. Per the germline V gene, CDR1 is MNHEY and CDR2 is SMNVEV (reference sequence). Trimming left V 3 bases short and J 7 bases short, with 10 bases between. The chain's CDR3 is CASSLGGGNIQYF. DNA of the CDR3: TGTGCCAGCAGTTTGGGAGGGGGGAACATTCAGTACTTC.